The rows below give T cell receptor beta chains drawn from one sample of a study of human T cells and chemical hapten exposure. TCRdb reprocessed the RACE reads with MiXCR, giving one entry per CDR3 protein. The repertoire has about 98,000 distinct CDR3 sequences, roughly 10% of them found once; the top ten carry approximately 3.1%. The starting material was whole blood, obtained in connection with sensitization to the hapten diphenylcyclopropenone (DPC). These receptors all stem from a woman aged 55-70 years with alopecia areata. Some clones in this sample may be carry-over from other donors' samples. CDR3s include the opening cysteine and the closing phenylalanine or tryptophan. Fields, in order: CDR3 DNA, CDR3 protein, D gene, V gene, clone size, J gene. A D gene is named only where the DNA matches it firmly. Size is omitted from some rows. Given values are once, few, many or a class for expanded clones.

DNA: TGTGCCAGCAGTGAAGGCTGGAGGGGATTAGCCAAAAACATTCAGTACTTC
CDR3: CASSEGWRGLAKNIQYF
D: -
V: TRBV25-1
size: -
J: TRBJ2-4

DNA: TGTGCCAGCAGCCCTAATACCTACGAGCAGTACTTC
CDR3: CASSPNTYEQYF
D: -
V: TRBV7-9
size: many
J: TRBJ2-7

DNA: TGTGCCAGCCTGGGCGACCATCCGAGGCAGTTCTTC
CDR3: CASLGDHPRQFF
D: -
V: TRBV28
size: -
J: TRBJ2-1

DNA: TGTGCCAGCAGCTCGCCGGGGACTTGGGGTCAGCCCCAGCATTTT
CDR3: CASSSPGTWGQPQHF
D: -
V: TRBV7-8
size: many
J: TRBJ1-5

DNA: TGCGCCAGCAGCCCAAGGGTTGGGGATAACACCGGGGAGCTGTTTTTT
CDR3: CASSPRVGDNTGELFF
D: -
V: TRBV5-1
size: -
J: TRBJ2-2

DNA: TGCAGCGTTGGAGGGACTAGCGGGCCGTGCTCCTACAATGAGCAGTTCTTC
CDR3: CSVGGTSGPCSYNEQFF
D: TRBD2
V: TRBV29-1
size: many
J: TRBJ2-1

DNA: TGTGCCTGGAGAGGGAGGGGAATGAACACTGAAGCTTTCTTT
CDR3: CAWRGRGMNTEAFF
D: -
V: TRBV30
size: few
J: TRBJ1-1

DNA: TGTGCCAGCAGCAAGGACGGGGCGCCCCGCAATCAGCCCCAGCATTTT
CDR3: CASSKDGAPRNQPQHF
D: -
V: TRBV7-9
size: many
J: TRBJ1-5

DNA: TGCGCCAGCAGCTTGGCCGGGACTGTGTACCAAGAGACCCAGTACTTC
CDR3: CASSLAGTVYQETQYF
D: -
V: TRBV5-1
size: few
J: TRBJ2-5

DNA: TGTGCCAGCAGTCCCCGGACGCTCCACACCCAAGAGACCCAGTACTTC
CDR3: CASSPRTLHTQETQYF
D: -
V: TRBV27
size: few
J: TRBJ2-5

DNA: TGTGCCAGCAGCGTTAATATCGGGGGAAGGGATAGCTCCTACGAGCAGTACTTC
CDR3: CASSVNIGGRDSSYEQYF
D: -
V: TRBV9
size: few
J: TRBJ2-7

DNA: TGTGCCAGCAGCGTAGCGGGGGGGCTGACCACAGATACGCAGTATTTT
CDR3: CASSVAGGLTTDTQYF
D: TRBD2
V: TRBV9
size: many
J: TRBJ2-3

DNA: TGTGCCACCAGCAGAGGAGGAGGGCCCCAGCATTTT
CDR3: CATSRGGGPQHF
D: -
V: TRBV15
size: few
J: TRBJ1-5

DNA: TGTGCCAGCAGTTGGACTAGCGGGGGGGCCTTATCCAATGAGCAGTTCTTC
CDR3: CASSWTSGGALSNEQFF
D: TRBD2
V: TRBV6-1
size: many
J: TRBJ2-1

DNA: TGTGCCAGCAGCTTGAGACTAGCGGGGGGGTTGGATACGCAGTATTTT
CDR3: CASSLRLAGGLDTQYF
D: TRBD2
V: TRBV7-2
size: -
J: TRBJ2-3

DNA: TGTGCCAGCAGCATAGCGCCCCCCGGGGGGGCCGACGAGCAGTACTTC
CDR3: CASSIAPPGGADEQYF
D: TRBD2
V: TRBV7-6
size: -
J: TRBJ2-7

DNA: TGTGCCAGCAGCTCCTACAGGGGGCTCGAGACCCAGTACTTC
CDR3: CASSSYRGLETQYF
D: TRBD1
V: TRBV7-9
size: many
J: TRBJ2-5

DNA: TGTGCCAGCAGAAAAGGGGCAGGGGGCGAATATAATTCACCCCTCCACTTT
CDR3: CASRKGAGGEYNSPLHF
D: TRBD1
V: TRBV6-6
size: many
J: TRBJ1-6

DNA: TGTGCCAGCGGAGAAGCGGGGGACTTAAGCAATGAGCAGTTCTTC
CDR3: CASGEAGDLSNEQFF
D: TRBD2
V: TRBV25-1
size: -
J: TRBJ2-1

DNA: TGTGCCAGCGCCGGGGGGGCTCGGTATGGCTACACCTTC
CDR3: CASAGGARYGYTF
D: -
V: TRBV2
size: many
J: TRBJ1-2

DNA: TGTGCCTGGGCTGGCTACAGTGGGCAGTTCTTC
CDR3: CAWAGYSGQFF
D: -
V: TRBV30
size: many
J: TRBJ2-1

DNA: TGTGCCAGCAGCCCAGCCCCCGATACGCAGTATTTT
CDR3: CASSPAPDTQYF
D: -
V: TRBV13
size: many
J: TRBJ2-3

DNA: TGTGCCAGCACCCGCGGACAGTCCCAAGAGACCCAGTACTTC
CDR3: CASTRGQSQETQYF
D: -
V: TRBV12-3/TRBV12-4
size: -
J: TRBJ2-5

DNA: TGCGCCAGCAGCCCCCCGGGCGGGGGGGCAGAAGATACGCAGTATTTT
CDR3: CASSPPGGGAEDTQYF
D: TRBD2
V: TRBV4-1
size: -
J: TRBJ2-3

DNA: TGCAGTGCTAGAGACAGAAGGACAGGTTGGAGTACTCAGCCCCAGCATTTT
CDR3: CSARDRRTGWSTQPQHF
D: TRBD1
V: TRBV20-1
size: many
J: TRBJ1-5

DNA: TGTGCCAGTAGTATAAGGGGTAACCAGCCCCAGCATTTT
CDR3: CASSIRGNQPQHF
D: -
V: TRBV19
size: many
J: TRBJ1-5

DNA: TGCAGTGCTAGAGATTCGGATACGCAGTATTTT
CDR3: CSARDSDTQYF
D: -
V: TRBV20-1
size: few
J: TRBJ2-3

DNA: TGTGCCAGCAGTTACGGACTAGGCCCTCGGGAGACCCAGTACTTC
CDR3: CASSYGLGPRETQYF
D: TRBD2
V: TRBV27
size: many
J: TRBJ2-5

DNA: TGTGCCAGCACGATGACAGACTTGAACACTGAAGCTTTCTTT
CDR3: CASTMTDLNTEAFF
D: -
V: TRBV12-3/TRBV12-4
size: -
J: TRBJ1-1

DNA: TGTGCCAGCAGAGACTCGGCGGAAGGAAATACGCAGTATTTT
CDR3: CASRDSAEGNTQYF
D: -
V: TRBV6-6
size: many
J: TRBJ2-3

DNA: TGTGCCACCAGCAGAGAAGCAGCGCAAGAGACCCAGTACTTC
CDR3: CATSREAAQETQYF
D: -
V: TRBV15
size: many
J: TRBJ2-5

DNA: TGTGCCAGCAGCCAAGCAGGGTCTGGGGCCAACGTCCTGACTTTC
CDR3: CASSQAGSGANVLTF
D: -
V: TRBV3-1
size: many
J: TRBJ2-6

DNA: TGCAGTGCTAGAGATCGCGGCGCCGATACGCAGTATTTT
CDR3: CSARDRGADTQYF
D: -
V: TRBV20-1
size: few
J: TRBJ2-3

DNA: TGCAGTGCTAGAGGTAGCGGGGGCAGCACAGATACGCAGTATTTT
CDR3: CSARGSGGSTDTQYF
D: TRBD2
V: TRBV20-1
size: few
J: TRBJ2-3

DNA: TGTGCCAGCAGCTTAAGCGGGGCCGTCTCCTACGAGCAGTACTTC
CDR3: CASSLSGAVSYEQYF
D: TRBD2
V: TRBV7-2
size: many
J: TRBJ2-7

DNA: TGTGCCAGCAGCCGAGTCGGAAGATCAAACTTTGCCGGGGAGCTGTTTTTT
CDR3: CASSRVGRSNFAGELFF
D: -
V: TRBV3-1
size: few
J: TRBJ2-2

DNA: TGCGCCAGCAGCAGCCGACAGGCTGCACTAGCGGGGTTAAATATCCAAGAGACCCAGTACTTC
CDR3: CASSSRQAALAGLNIQETQYF
D: TRBD2
V: TRBV5-1
size: -
J: TRBJ2-5

DNA: TGTGCTAGTGGCCTACAGGAGGGCGACACTGAAGCTTTCTTT
CDR3: CASGLQEGDTEAFF
D: -
V: TRBV12-5
size: few
J: TRBJ1-1

DNA: TGTGCGGCCAAAGATGGATTTACCTCCTACGAGCAGTACTTC
CDR3: CAAKDGFTSYEQYF
D: -
V: TRBV2
size: few
J: TRBJ2-7

DNA: TGCGCCAGCAGCTTGGTTCCTTCTGGGGGATACAATGAGCAGTTCTTC
CDR3: CASSLVPSGGYNEQFF
D: -
V: TRBV5-1
size: once
J: TRBJ2-1

DNA: TGTGCCAGCAGTTTAAAGGGGAGGACTGAAGCTTTCTTT
CDR3: CASSLKGRTEAFF
D: -
V: TRBV27
size: few
J: TRBJ1-1

DNA: TGTGCCAGCAGCGTAGGCTACAGGGCCTCATGGGATTCACCCCTCCACTTT
CDR3: CASSVGYRASWDSPLHF
D: -
V: TRBV9
size: -
J: TRBJ1-6

DNA: TGCGCCAGCAGCCAGACAGGGGTTGGGAACACCGGGGAGCTGTTTTTT
CDR3: CASSQTGVGNTGELFF
D: TRBD1
V: TRBV4-1
size: -
J: TRBJ2-2

DNA: TGTGCCAGCAGCCCCCCCTGGGCCACCTACGAGCAGTACTTC
CDR3: CASSPPWATYEQYF
D: -
V: TRBV7-8
size: few
J: TRBJ2-7

DNA: TGCAGTGCTAGAGAGGACAGCTCTGGAAACACCATATATTTT
CDR3: CSAREDSSGNTIYF
D: -
V: TRBV20-1
size: many
J: TRBJ1-3

DNA: TGTGCCAGTAGCCGGGAGGACACCGGGGAGCTGTTTTTT
CDR3: CASSREDTGELFF
D: TRBD2
V: TRBV19
size: -
J: TRBJ2-2

DNA: TGTGCCAGCAGACCTCAGGGGGCGAGCGGGGAGCTGTTTTTT
CDR3: CASRPQGASGELFF
D: TRBD1
V: TRBV6-5
size: -
J: TRBJ2-2

DNA: TGTGCCAGCAGCTTAGATCGTACAGGGGCAGATACGCAGTATTTT
CDR3: CASSLDRTGADTQYF
D: TRBD1
V: TRBV11-2
size: -
J: TRBJ2-3

DNA: TGCGCCAGCTCCAACGGGGGGTCAGCCGACTACGAGCAGTACTTC
CDR3: CASSNGGSADYEQYF
D: TRBD2
V: TRBV5-1
size: few
J: TRBJ2-7

DNA: TGTGCCAGCAGTTACCCTGCGGCCGGCTACACCTTC
CDR3: CASSYPAAGYTF
D: -
V: TRBV6-2/TRBV6-3
size: -
J: TRBJ1-2

DNA: TGCGCCAGCAGCTTGTCGGGCTCGGTTGAGCAGCCCCAGCATTTT
CDR3: CASSLSGSVEQPQHF
D: -
V: TRBV5-1
size: many
J: TRBJ1-5

DNA: TGTGCCAGCAGCGTAGATAGGGGCCCTTCTTACAATGAGCAGTTCTTC
CDR3: CASSVDRGPSYNEQFF
D: -
V: TRBV9
size: -
J: TRBJ2-1

DNA: TGCAGTGCTAGACCCGACACAGGAAGGGTTCAGTACTTC
CDR3: CSARPDTGRVQYF
D: -
V: TRBV20-1
size: -
J: TRBJ2-4

DNA: TGTGCCTGGAGTCCTCCCGGGGGGGACAATGAGCAGTTCTTC
CDR3: CAWSPPGGDNEQFF
D: TRBD2
V: TRBV30
size: -
J: TRBJ2-1

DNA: TGTGCCAGCAGCTTAGATCGGTCCTCTGGGGCCTACGAGCAGTACTTC
CDR3: CASSLDRSSGAYEQYF
D: -
V: TRBV11-3
size: many
J: TRBJ2-7

DNA: TGTGCCAGCACCACCGGGCAGGGGAGTTACGAGCAGTACTTC
CDR3: CASTTGQGSYEQYF
D: -
V: TRBV12-3/TRBV12-4
size: few
J: TRBJ2-7

DNA: TGCGCCAGCAGCCCCCTGCCCGGGACAGACACTGAAGCTTTCTTT
CDR3: CASSPLPGTDTEAFF
D: TRBD1
V: TRBV4-1
size: many
J: TRBJ1-1

DNA: TGTGCCAGCAGCTCCTGGACAGTCCAGCACACTGAAGCTTTCTTT
CDR3: CASSSWTVQHTEAFF
D: -
V: TRBV7-9
size: few
J: TRBJ1-1

DNA: TGTGCCAGCAGTTTGTTCGAAGTCGGCTCCTACGAGCAGTACTTC
CDR3: CASSLFEVGSYEQYF
D: -
V: TRBV12-3/TRBV12-4
size: few
J: TRBJ2-7